This T cell receptor (beta chain) was observed in a study of blood T cell repertoires in COVID-19. The CDR3 is made up of 13 amino acids. Germline V CDR1 and CDR2: SNHLY, FYNNEI. Between the trimmed V and J ends, which lost 5 bases and 0 bases, there was a span of 7 bases. Profiled with immunoSEQ multiplex PCR; TCRdb holds only in-frame clones, not every one. The table lists around 200,000 clones, roughly nine tenths of them singletons. The receptor was derived from a woman in her sixties or seventies with COVID-19, enrolled during active disease. The sequencing input was peripheral blood. This chain joins TRBV2 and TRBJ1-1; D ambiguous. The CDR3 region has the DNA TGTGCCAGCAGTAGCCAACTGAACACTGAAGCTTTCTTT. It is translated as CASSSQLNTEAFF.